Listed here are 32 T cell receptor beta chains from one sample, sequenced in a study of blood T cell repertoires in COVID-19. Some clones are missing from TCRdb's copy, which holds only in-frame ones; the method was immunoSEQ multiplex PCR. This sample carries hundreds of thousands of clones, roughly 90% of them seen once, and the ten largest clones take 0.7% to 1%. Sequencing was performed on peripheral blood. The source of these receptors is a man aged 18 to 30 with COVID-19, enrolled during active disease.

This clone was seen once. The chain carries TRBV7-2 and TRBJ1-1; D possibly corresponds to TRBD1 (5 bases). CDR1 SGHTA and CDR2 FQGNSA come from the germline V gene. This CDR3 is 12 amino acids long. Between the trimmed V and J ends, which lost 5 bases and 10 bases, there was a span of 14 bases. The CDR3 nucleotides read TGTGCCAGCAGCCCGGTCGGGGGTAGAGCTTTCTTT. Its protein is CASSPVGGRAFF.

V and J are TRBV5-8 and TRBJ2-5, with TRBD2 as a possible D gene (5 bases). The CDR3 runs 14 residues. Germline V CDR1 and CDR2: SGHTS, YDEGEE. Trimming pared 4 bases from V and 4 bases from J, leaving 14 bases between. CDR3 bases: TGTGCCAGCAGCGGGAATGGGAGAGGAGAGACCCAGTACTTC. Its translation: CASSGNGRGETQYF.

This clone was seen a handful of times. The CDR3 nucleotides are TGTGCCAGCAGCTTACCCGGGGACAGGGGAACTGAAGCTTTCTTT. Translated: CASSLPGDRGTEAFF. This chain joins TRBV5-4 and TRBJ1-1; 10 bases are a match to TRBD1. This CDR3 is 15 amino acids long. Trimming cost V 2 bases and J 5 bases; bases outside gene matches: 6. CDR1 and CDR2 from the germline V gene are SGHNT and YYREEE (reference sequence). The entire variable domain, with the rest obtained from reference TRBV5-4 and TRBJ1-1, is as follows: ETGVTQSPTHLIKTRGQQVTLRCSSQSGHNTVSWYQQALGQGPQFIFQYYREEENGRGNFPPRFSGLQFPNYSSELNVNALELDDSALYLCASSLPGDRGTEAFFGQGTRLTVV.

The V and J genes are TRBV7-9 and TRBJ1-3; TRBD1 might be the D (5 bases). This CDR3 region has 15 residues. CDR1 SEHNR and CDR2 FQNEAQ come from the germline V gene (reference sequence). Trimming took 0 bases from V and 3 from J, leaving 9 bases between them. DNA for the CDR3: TGTGCCAGCAGCTTAGCTCCTCAGGGTGGAAACACCATATATTTT. Its protein is CASSLAPQGGNTIYF.

The chain uses TRBV23-1 and TRBJ2-7; D may be TRBD1 (6 bases). TRBV23-1 is an ORF, and what it does is uncertain. This CDR3 contains 16 residues. Trimming cost V 3 bases and J 3 bases, with 18 bases left between them. The CDR3 region has the DNA TGCGCCAGCAGTCAGTCATATTTTACAGGGTGCTACGAGCAGTACTTC. Translation: CASSQSYFTGCYEQYF.

V and J are TRBV6-1 and TRBJ1-1; possibly TRBD1 for D (5 bases). CDR3 length equals 13 residues. V gave up 1 base and J gave up 9 bases, with 12 bases separating them. CDR1 is MNHNS, CDR2 SASEGT, per germline. CDR3 loop: CASSEEAGLKAFF. The CDR3 DNA reads TGTGCCAGCAGTGAAGAGGCAGGGTTAAAAGCTTTCTTT.

This clone was detected a few times. This chain uses TRBV7-6 with TRBJ2-3; 8 bases fit TRBD2. The V segment lost 3 bases and the J segment 2 bases; nucleotides outside the gene matches: 10. There are 17 residues in the CDR3. CDR1 is SGHVS, CDR2 FNYEAQ, per germline. CDR3 region: CASSFDGPGGNTDTQYF. The DNA for the CDR3 is TGTGCCAGCAGCTTCGATGGCCCGGGAGGGAACACAGATACGCAGTATTTT. The whole variable domain, remainder taken from reference TRBV7-6 and TRBJ2-3, is GAGVSQSPRYKVTKRGQDVALRCDPISGHVSLYWYRQALGQGPEFLTYFNYEAQQDKSGLPNDRFSAERPEGSISTLTIQRTEQRDSAMYRCASSFDGPGGNTDTQYFGPGTRLTVL.

J is TRBJ2-1 and V is TRBV6-5, with a possible D match to TRBD1 (6 bases). The length of the CDR3 is 14 residues. Per germline, CDR1 MNHEY and CDR2 SVGAGI. Trimming cost V 5 bases and J 7 bases, with 15 bases left between them. DNA of the CDR3: TGTGCCAGCAGTCAGGGGACGGGTACGAATGAGCAGTTCTTC. Translated: CASSQGTGTNEQFF.

In this sample, this clone turned up once. Here the CDR3 DNA reads TGTGCCAGCAGCCCGGGACAAAAGAAGCTCTACGAGCAGTACTTC. Translating it yields CASSPGQKKLYEQYF. The V and J genes are TRBV6-5 and TRBJ2-7; D might be TRBD1 (6 bases). The CDR3 is 15 residues long. Germline CDR1 MNHEY, CDR2 SVGAGI. V was cut by 6 bases and J by 3 bases, with 18 bases left in between.

The gene calls are TRBV11-3 and TRBJ1-6, with TRBD1 as a possible D gene (5 bases). The V gene lost 1 base and the J gene lost 7 bases, with 17 bases spanning the gap. This CDR3 has 17 residues. Germline CDR1 reads SGHNT; CDR2 reads YENEEA. The CDR3 DNA reads TGTGCCAGCAGCTTAGTGCGGATACTCCACAGGAATTCACCCCTCCACTTT. Its translation: CASSLVRILHRNSPLHF.

This chain links TRBV7-2 with TRBJ2-1; 10 nucleotides agree with TRBD2. CDR3 length equals 15 residues. CDR1 and CDR2 (germline): SGHTA, FQGNSA. With V trimmed by 4 bases and J by 6 bases, 6 bases remained unmatched. The CDR3 spells CASSYSGRRGNEQFF. In DNA, the CDR3 is TGTGCCAGCAGCTATAGCGGGAGGAGGGGCAATGAGCAGTTCTTC.

The chain is built from TRBV5-1 and TRBJ2-2; 13 bases align to TRBD2. J was trimmed by 4 bases and V by 4 bases; bases with no gene match: 7. CDR3 size: 17 residues. The germline V gene has CDR1 SGHRS and CDR2 YFSETQ. CDR3 nucleotide sequence: TGCGCCAGCAGCATCGGACTAGCGGGAGAGGCCACCGGGGAGCTGTTTTTT. Residues: CASSIGLAGEATGELFF.

The J gene is TRBJ2-7, the V gene TRBV4-1; 13 bases line up with TRBD2. Germline CDR1 is MGHRA and CDR2 is YSYEKL. The length of the CDR3 is 20 residues. J was trimmed by 5 bases and V by 3 bases; bases with no gene match: 19. In DNA form, the CDR3 reads TGCGCCAGCAGCCACCAGTTTTCAAGGACTAGCGGGAGTAACATCCACGAGCAGTACTTC. Its translation: CASSHQFSRTSGSNIHEQYF.

CDR3 DNA sequence: TGTGCCACCAGTGACCGACAGTTTCCCCTTGGTGAGCAGTTCTTC. Translation: CATSDRQFPLGEQFF. The chain links TRBV24-1 to TRBJ2-1, with a possible D match to TRBD1 (5 bases). This CDR3 has 15 amino acids. Trimming took 4 bases from V and 9 from J, leaving 18 bases between them. Germline-derived CDR1 and CDR2 are KGHDR and SFDVKD.

This chain uses TRBV18 with TRBJ1-5, with 10 bases identical to TRBD1. The germline V gene has CDR1 KGHSH and CDR2 LQKENI. The trim removed 8 bases at V and 9 bases at J, leaving 10 bases unmatched. This CDR3 contains 14 residues. The CDR3 nucleotides are TGTGCCAGCGCTGGACAGGGGGGCTCTCGGCCCCAGCATTTT. Translated, it gives CASAGQGGSRPQHF.

The CDR3: CASSLTSAGRGYNEQFF. DNA of the CDR3: TGTGCCAGCAGCTTAACGTCGGCGGGACGAGGTTACAATGAGCAGTTCTTC. V usage is TRBV7-3 and J usage is TRBJ2-1; D might be TRBD2 (6 bases). The CDR3 runs to 17 residues. The V and J ends lost 0 bases and 4 bases respectively, with 16 bases between them. The V gene's germline CDR1 is SGHTA and CDR2 FQGTGA.

The rearrangement uses TRBV10-2 and TRBJ1-5; TRBD1 matches at 8 bases. The length of the CDR3 is 18 residues. With V trimmed by 6 bases and J by 4 bases, 17 bases remained unmatched. CDR1 is WSHSY, CDR2 SAAADI, per germline. The CDR3 reads CASRRGLGQGGSNQPQHF. CDR3 coding DNA: TGCGCCAGCAGAAGGGGGTTAGGACAGGGCGGCTCAAATCAGCCCCAGCATTTT.

This clone was seen only once. The chain joins TRBV25-1 to TRBJ2-1, with D possibly matching TRBD1 (6 bases). CDR3 size: 15 residues. Trimming removed 2 bases from V and 5 bases from J, with 13 bases in between. Per germline, CDR1 MGHDK and CDR2 SYGVNS. The CDR3 DNA reads as TGTGCCAGCAGTGAACCGACAGGATCAAACAATGAGCAGTTCTTC. This translates into CASSEPTGSNNEQFF. Using reference TRBV25-1 and TRBJ2-1 for the parts outside the CDR3, the full variable domain is EADIYQTPRYLVIGTGKKITLECSQTMGHDKMYWYQQDPGMELHLIHYSYGVNSTEKGDLSSESTVSRIRTEHFPLTLESARPSHTSQYLCASSEPTGSNNEQFFGPGTRLTVL.

The chain joins TRBV27 to TRBJ1-4; 8 bases are a match to TRBD1. From germline, CDR1 is MNHEY and CDR2 SMNVEV (reference sequence). The CDR3 sequence is 15 residues long. V trimming: 5 bases; J trimming: 8 bases; junction bases outside the gene matches: 10. The CDR3 DNA is TGTGCCAGCAGTATCCGGGGACAGGTGGGAGAAAAACTGTTTTTT. This codes for CASSIRGQVGEKLFF.

The chain couples TRBV6-4 to TRBJ1-6; 7 bases are a match to TRBD1. The CDR3 consists of 18 residues. V lost 1 base to trimming and J lost 4 bases; unmatched junction nucleotides: 10. Germline loops: CDR1 MRHNA, CDR2 SNTAGT. This CDR3 reads CASSDLRVGQVYNSPLHF. The CDR3 region has the DNA TGTGCCAGCAGTGACTTACGAGTTGGACAGGTTTATAATTCACCCCTCCACTTT.

The rearrangement uses TRBV2 and TRBJ1-5; no reliable D call. V lost 3 bases to trimming and J lost 1 base, with 7 bases between them. CDR1 SNHLY and CDR2 FYNNEI come from the germline V gene. The CDR3 is made up of 14 amino acids. The CDR3 sequence is CASSEYNSNQPQHF. CDR3 in DNA: TGTGCCAGCAGTGAGTACAACAGCAATCAGCCCCAGCATTTT.

The chain has TRBV24-1 and TRBJ1-4; D uncertain. Germline V gives CDR1 KGHDR, CDR2 SFDVKD. This CDR3 comprises 15 residues. V was shortened by 3 bases and J by 4 bases, with 11 bases between the two germline ends. This CDR3 reads CATSDTRESNEKLFF. CDR3 DNA: TGTGCCACCAGTGATACGCGGGAAAGTAATGAAAAACTGTTTTTT.

This chain uses TRBV5-1 with TRBJ2-2, with D possibly TRBD2 on 5 matching bases. The CDR3 has 18 residues. The V gene's germline CDR1 is SGHRS and CDR2 YFSETQ. With 0 bases removed from V and 0 bases from J, the gap between germline ends came to 15 bases. CDR3 in DNA: TGCGCCAGCAGCTTGGCGCCCCGGGGATCCGCGAACACCGGGGAGCTGTTTTTT. Translating gives CASSLAPRGSANTGELFF.

The rearrangement joins TRBV7-9 to TRBJ2-1, with 7 bases lining up with TRBD1. The germline V gene encodes CDR1 SEHNR and CDR2 FQNEAQ (reference sequence). After removal of 2 bases from V and 2 bases from J, the junction contained 9 bases not matched to a gene. This CDR3 comprises 17 residues. The CDR3 nucleotides read TGTGCCAGCAGCTTACTGTCGACAGGGACCACCTACAATGAGCAGTTCTTC. Its translation: CASSLLSTGTTYNEQFF.

The rearrangement links TRBV7-2 to TRBJ1-1; D remains ambiguous. The CDR3 runs to 13 residues. Germline V lookup: CDR1 SGHTA, CDR2 FQGNSA. V lost 2 bases and J lost 0, with 4 bases in between. The CDR3 here is CASSLQVNTEAFF. The DNA of the CDR3 is TGTGCCAGCAGCTTACAGGTGAACACTGAAGCTTTCTTT.

The V and J genes are TRBV6-1 and TRBJ1-5; possibly TRBD1 for D (6 bases). Germline lookup yields CDR1 MNHNS and CDR2 SASEGT. V gave up 3 bases and J gave up 1 base, with 7 bases separating them. CDR3 size: 14 residues. The CDR3 protein is CASSDQGSNQPQHF. CDR3 nucleotide sequence: TGTGCCAGCAGTGACCAGGGGAGCAATCAGCCCCAGCATTTT.

The rearrangement joins TRBV3-1 (or the pseudogene TRBV3-2) to TRBJ2-7, with 8 bases that match TRBD1. The junction had 8 bases not matched to a gene; V was cut back by 1 base and J by 0 bases. CDR3 length equals 17 residues. Germline V gives CDR1 LGHDT, CDR2 YNNKEL (reference sequence). CDR3: CASSQVLQGANSYEQYF. The CDR3 DNA is TGTGCCAGCAGCCAAGTATTGCAGGGGGCTAACTCCTACGAGCAGTACTTC.

This clone was observed a single time. The V gene is TRBV9, the J gene TRBJ2-2; 8 bases agree with TRBD2. V was pared by 6 bases and J by 7 bases, with 11 bases of the junction left unmatched. Germline V CDR1 and CDR2: SGDLS, YYNGEE. This CDR3 spans 15 amino acids. The DNA of the CDR3 is TGTGCCAGCAATGTTGGGGGACTAGGAGGCGGGGAGCTGTTTTTT. Amino acids: CASNVGGLGGGELFF.

In its sample, this clone was seen once. The chain recombines TRBV25-1 with TRBJ2-7; tentatively, D is TRBD1 (6 bases). CDR1 and CDR2 from the germline V gene are MGHDK and SYGVNS. V lost 1 base to trimming and J lost 6 bases, with 25 bases between them. This CDR3 has 18 amino acids. CDR3 bases: TGTGCCAGCAGTGAATTGATGGTGGTGTCAGGGGTCGATCCCGAGCAGTACTTC. This encodes CASSELMVVSGVDPEQYF.

The V gene is TRBV6-5, the J gene TRBJ2-1, with 10 nucleotides matching TRBD2. The CDR3 is 16 amino acids. Germline CDR1 MNHEY, CDR2 SVGAGI. Trimming took 2 bases from V and 5 from J; bases not matched to a gene: 6. The CDR3 loop reads CASSYRAGGGHNEQFF. The CDR3 DNA is TGTGCCAGCAGTTACAGAGCGGGAGGGGGGCACAATGAGCAGTTCTTC.

The chain has TRBV2 and TRBJ1-5, with 7 nucleotides matching TRBD1. The CDR3 runs to 14 residues. V dropped 6 bases and J dropped 4; count of bases not matched to a gene: 6. Germline V gives CDR1 SNHLY, CDR2 FYNNEI. This CDR3 reads CASRRDSPNQPQHF. CDR3 nucleotides: TGTGCCAGCAGGAGGGACAGCCCAAATCAGCCCCAGCATTTT.

The genes are TRBV25-1 and TRBJ2-7; D gene unclear. V was trimmed by 2 bases and J by 4 bases, leaving 12 bases between them. Germline lookup yields CDR1 MGHDK and CDR2 SYGVNS. This CDR3 comprises 14 residues. The DNA of the CDR3 is TGTGCCAGCAGTGAACGGGTCAACACATACGAGCAGTACTTC. It encodes CASSERVNTYEQYF.